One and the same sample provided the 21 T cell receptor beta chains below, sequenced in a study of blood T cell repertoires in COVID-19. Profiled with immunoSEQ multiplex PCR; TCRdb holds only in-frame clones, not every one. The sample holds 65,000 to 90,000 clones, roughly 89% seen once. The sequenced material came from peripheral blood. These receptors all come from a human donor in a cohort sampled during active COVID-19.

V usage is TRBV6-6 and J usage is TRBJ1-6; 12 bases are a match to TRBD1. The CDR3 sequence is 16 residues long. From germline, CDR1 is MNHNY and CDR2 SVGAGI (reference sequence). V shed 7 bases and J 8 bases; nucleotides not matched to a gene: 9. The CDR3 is CASNAGTGGLDSPLHF. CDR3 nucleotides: TGTGCCAGCAATGCCGGGACAGGGGGCTTGGATTCACCCCTCCACTTT.

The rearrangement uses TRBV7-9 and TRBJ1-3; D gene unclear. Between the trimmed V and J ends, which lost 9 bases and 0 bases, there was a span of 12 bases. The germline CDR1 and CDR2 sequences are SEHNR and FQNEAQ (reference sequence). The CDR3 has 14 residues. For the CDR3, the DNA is TGTGCCAGTGCGTGGTCAACCTCTGGAAACACCATATATTTT. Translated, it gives CASAWSTSGNTIYF.

The chain's CDR3 is CASSYSTGDYYNEQFF. CDR3 sequence (DNA): TGTGCCAGCAGTTACTCGACCGGGGACTACTACAATGAGCAGTTCTTC. The chain employs TRBV6-5 and TRBJ2-1, with TRBD2 matching over 7 bases. There are 16 residues in the CDR3. V lost 0 bases and J lost 3; bases outside the gene matches: 5. Looked up from germline, CDR1 is MNHEY and CDR2 is SVGAGI.

In nucleotides, the CDR3 is TGTGCCAGCACAGGGTCGTCGAACACCGGGGAGCTGTTTTTT. This translates into CASTGSSNTGELFF. V usage is TRBV2 and J usage is TRBJ2-2; possible D gene TRBD1, 5 bases. CDR3 size: 14 residues. The V gene's germline CDR1 is SNHLY and CDR2 FYNNEI. V gave up 7 bases and J gave up 0 bases, with 9 bases separating them.

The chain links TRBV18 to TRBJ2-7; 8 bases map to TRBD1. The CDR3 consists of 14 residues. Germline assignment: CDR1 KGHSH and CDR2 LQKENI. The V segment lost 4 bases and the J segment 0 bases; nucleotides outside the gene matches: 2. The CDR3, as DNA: TGTGCCAGCTCACGGACAGGGAGCTCCTACGAGCAGTACTTC. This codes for CASSRTGSSYEQYF.

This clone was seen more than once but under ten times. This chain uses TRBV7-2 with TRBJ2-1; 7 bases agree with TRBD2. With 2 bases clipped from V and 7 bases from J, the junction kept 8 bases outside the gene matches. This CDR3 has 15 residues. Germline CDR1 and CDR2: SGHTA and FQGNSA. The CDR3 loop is CASSLLAVTSNEQFF. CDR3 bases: TGTGCCAGCAGCTTACTAGCGGTAACGAGTAATGAGCAGTTCTTC. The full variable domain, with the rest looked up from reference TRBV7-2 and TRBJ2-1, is GAGVSQSPSNKVTEKGKDVELRCDPISGHTALYWYRQSLGQGLEFLIYFQGNSAPDKSGLPSDRFSAERTGGSVSTLTIQRTQQEDSAVYLCASSLLAVTSNEQFFGPGTRLTVL.

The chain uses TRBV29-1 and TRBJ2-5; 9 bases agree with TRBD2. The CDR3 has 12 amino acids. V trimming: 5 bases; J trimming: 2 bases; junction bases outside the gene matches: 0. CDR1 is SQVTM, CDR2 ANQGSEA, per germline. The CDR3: CSVSGGQETQYF. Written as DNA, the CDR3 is TGCAGCGTTAGCGGGGGGCAAGAGACCCAGTACTTC.

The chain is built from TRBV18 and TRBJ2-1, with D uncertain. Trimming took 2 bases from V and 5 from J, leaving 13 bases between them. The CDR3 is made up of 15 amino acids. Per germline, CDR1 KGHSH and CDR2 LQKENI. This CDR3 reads CASSPGSESHNEQFF. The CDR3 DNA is TGTGCCAGCTCACCAGGCAGCGAGTCCCACAATGAGCAGTTCTTC. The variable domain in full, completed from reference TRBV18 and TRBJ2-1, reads NAGVMQNPRHLVRRRGQEARLRCSPMKGHSHVYWYRQLPEEGLKFMVYLQKENIIDESGMPKERFSAEFPKEGPSILRIQQVVRGDSAAYFCASSPGSESHNEQFFGPGTRLTVL.

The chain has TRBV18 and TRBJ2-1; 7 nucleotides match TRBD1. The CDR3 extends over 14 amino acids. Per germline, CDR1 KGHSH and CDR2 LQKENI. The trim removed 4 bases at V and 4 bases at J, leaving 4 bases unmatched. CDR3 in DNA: TGTGCCAGCTCACTCCGGGACAGTTACAATGAGCAGTTCTTC. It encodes CASSLRDSYNEQFF.

As DNA, the CDR3 is TGTGCCAGCTCACCACGTGGCAGAACCAATGAGCAGTTCTTC. The encoded protein is CASSPRGRTNEQFF. The V call is TRBV18, the J call TRBJ2-1; no firm D call. Germline V gene sequence: CDR1 KGHSH, CDR2 LQKENI. The CDR3 runs to 14 residues. Trimming left V 1 base short and J 6 bases short, with 10 bases between.

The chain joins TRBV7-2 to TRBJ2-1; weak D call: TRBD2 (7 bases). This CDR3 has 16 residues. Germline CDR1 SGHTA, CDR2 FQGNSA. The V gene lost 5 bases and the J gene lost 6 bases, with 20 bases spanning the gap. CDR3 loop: CASSQRRRGLSNEQFF. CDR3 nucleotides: TGTGCCAGCAGCCAGAGGCGGCGGGGGCTTAGCAATGAGCAGTTCTTC. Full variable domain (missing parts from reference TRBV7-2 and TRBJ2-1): GAGVSQSPSNKVTEKGKDVELRCDPISGHTALYWYRQSLGQGLEFLIYFQGNSAPDKSGLPSDRFSAERTGGSVSTLTIQRTQQEDSAVYLCASSQRRRGLSNEQFFGPGTRLTVL.

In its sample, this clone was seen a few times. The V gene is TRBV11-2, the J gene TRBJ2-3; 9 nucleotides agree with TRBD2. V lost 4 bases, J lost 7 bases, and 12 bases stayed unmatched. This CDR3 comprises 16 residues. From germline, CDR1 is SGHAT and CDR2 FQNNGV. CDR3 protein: CASSSGGRGGANTQYF. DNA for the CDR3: TGTGCCAGCAGCTCCGGTGGACGCGGGGGGGCAAATACGCAGTATTTT.

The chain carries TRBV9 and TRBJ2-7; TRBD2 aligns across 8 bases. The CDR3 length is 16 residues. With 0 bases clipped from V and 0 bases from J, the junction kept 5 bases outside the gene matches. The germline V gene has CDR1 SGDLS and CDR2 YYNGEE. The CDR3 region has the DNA TGTGCCAGCAGCGTAGGCGTGCGGGGGGCCTCCTACGAGCAGTACTTC. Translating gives CASSVGVRGASYEQYF. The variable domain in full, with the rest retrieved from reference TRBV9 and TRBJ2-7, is DSGVTQTPKHLITATGQRVTLRCSPRSGDLSVYWYQQSLDQGLQFLIQYYNGEERAKGNILERFSAQQFPDLHSELNLSSLELGDSALYFCASSVGVRGASYEQYFGPGTRLTVT.

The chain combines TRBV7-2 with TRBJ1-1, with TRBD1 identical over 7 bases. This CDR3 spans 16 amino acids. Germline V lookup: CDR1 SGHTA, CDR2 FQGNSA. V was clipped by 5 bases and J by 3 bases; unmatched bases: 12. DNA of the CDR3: TGTGCCAGCAGCCTACGACAGGGAGCGGGCGACACTGAAGCTTTCTTT. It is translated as CASSLRQGAGDTEAFF.

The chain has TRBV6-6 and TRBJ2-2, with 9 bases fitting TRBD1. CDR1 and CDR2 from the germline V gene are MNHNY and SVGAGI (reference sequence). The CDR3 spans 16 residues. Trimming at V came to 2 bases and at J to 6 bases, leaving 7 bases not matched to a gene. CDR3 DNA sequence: TGTGCCAGCAGTTACGGCCGGGACAGGGTGTCCGGGGAGCTGTTTTTT. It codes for CASSYGRDRVSGELFF.

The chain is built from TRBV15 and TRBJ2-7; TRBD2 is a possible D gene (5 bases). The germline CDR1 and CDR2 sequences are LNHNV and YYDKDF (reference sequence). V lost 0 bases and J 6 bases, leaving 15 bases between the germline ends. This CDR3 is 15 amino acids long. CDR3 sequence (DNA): TGTGCCACCAGCAGAGATACGGGGAAGGGTCTCGAGCAGTACTTC. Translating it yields CATSRDTGKGLEQYF.

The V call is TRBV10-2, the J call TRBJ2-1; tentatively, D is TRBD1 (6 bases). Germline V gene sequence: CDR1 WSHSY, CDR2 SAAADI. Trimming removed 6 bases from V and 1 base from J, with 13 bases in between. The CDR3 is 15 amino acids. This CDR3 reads CASSPQGSSYNEQFF. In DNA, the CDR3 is TGCGCCAGCAGCCCACAGGGCTCGTCCTACAATGAGCAGTTCTTC.

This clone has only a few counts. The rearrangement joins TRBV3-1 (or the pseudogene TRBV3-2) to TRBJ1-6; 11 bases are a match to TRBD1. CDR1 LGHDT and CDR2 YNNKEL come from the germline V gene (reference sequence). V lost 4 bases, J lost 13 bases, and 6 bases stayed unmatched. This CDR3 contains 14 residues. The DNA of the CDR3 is TGTGCCAGCAGCCTGGACAGGGGGCGTGTGCCCCTCCACTTT. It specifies CASSLDRGRVPLHF.

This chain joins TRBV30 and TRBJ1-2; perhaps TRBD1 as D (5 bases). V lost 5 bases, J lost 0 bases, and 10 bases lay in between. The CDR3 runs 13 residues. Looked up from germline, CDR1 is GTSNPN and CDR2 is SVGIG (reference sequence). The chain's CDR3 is CAWATESNYGYTF. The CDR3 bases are TGTGCCTGGGCGACAGAGTCTAACTATGGCTACACCTTC.

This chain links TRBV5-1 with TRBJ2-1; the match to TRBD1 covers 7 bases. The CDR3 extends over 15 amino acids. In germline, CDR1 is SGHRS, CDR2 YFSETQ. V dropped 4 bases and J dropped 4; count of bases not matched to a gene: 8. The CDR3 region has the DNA TGCGCCAGCAGCCCTCCTACAGGGGATTACAATGAGCAGTTCTTC. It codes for CASSPPTGDYNEQFF.

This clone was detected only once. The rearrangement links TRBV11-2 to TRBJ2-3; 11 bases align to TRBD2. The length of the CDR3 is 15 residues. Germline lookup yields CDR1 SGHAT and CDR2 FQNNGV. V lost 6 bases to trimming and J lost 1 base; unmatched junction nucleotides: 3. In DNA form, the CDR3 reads TGTGCCAGCAGTCAGACTAGCGGGGGCACAGATACGCAGTATTTT. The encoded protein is CASSQTSGGTDTQYF.